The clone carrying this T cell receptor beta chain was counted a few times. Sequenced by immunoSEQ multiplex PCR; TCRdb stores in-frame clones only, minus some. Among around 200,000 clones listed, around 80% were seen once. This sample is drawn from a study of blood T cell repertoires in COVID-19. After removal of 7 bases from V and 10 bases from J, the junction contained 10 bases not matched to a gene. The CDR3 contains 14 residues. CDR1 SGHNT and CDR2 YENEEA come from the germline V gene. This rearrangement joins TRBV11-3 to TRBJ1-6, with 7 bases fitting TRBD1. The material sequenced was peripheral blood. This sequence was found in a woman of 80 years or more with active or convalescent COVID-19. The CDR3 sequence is CASNADRVGSPLHF. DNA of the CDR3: TGTGCCAGCAACGCCGACAGGGTTGGGTCACCCCTCCACTTT.